This T cell receptor (beta chain) was sequenced during a study of CD4 T cells in relation to SARS-CoV-2 and coronaviruses. On this clone itself: What it binds is unknown.

Clones were sequenced by immunoSEQ multiplex PCR, and TCRdb holds only the in-frame ones, with some missing. The sample lists tens of thousands of clones, around four fifths seen once, with roughly 2.8% in the top ten. CDR3 length equals 13 residues. The germline CDR1 and CDR2 sequences are SGDLS and YYNGEE. The V segment lost 1 base and the J segment 9 bases; nucleotides outside the gene matches: 4. This TCR was recovered from an adult with COVID-19. Sample: memory CD4+ T cells from PBMCs, cultured in vitro. This rearrangement joins TRBV9 to TRBJ2-1; 7 positions agree with TRBD2. CDR3 DNA sequence: TGTGCCAGCAGCGTACCGACTAGCCCTGAGCAGTTCTTC. It specifies CASSVPTSPEQFF. Full variable domain (remainder filled in from reference TRBV9 and TRBJ2-1): DSGVTQTPKHLITATGQRVTLRCSPRSGDLSVYWYQQSLDQGLQFLIQYYNGEERAKGNILERFSAQQFPDLHSELNLSSLELGDSALYFCASSVPTSPEQFFGPGTRLTVL.